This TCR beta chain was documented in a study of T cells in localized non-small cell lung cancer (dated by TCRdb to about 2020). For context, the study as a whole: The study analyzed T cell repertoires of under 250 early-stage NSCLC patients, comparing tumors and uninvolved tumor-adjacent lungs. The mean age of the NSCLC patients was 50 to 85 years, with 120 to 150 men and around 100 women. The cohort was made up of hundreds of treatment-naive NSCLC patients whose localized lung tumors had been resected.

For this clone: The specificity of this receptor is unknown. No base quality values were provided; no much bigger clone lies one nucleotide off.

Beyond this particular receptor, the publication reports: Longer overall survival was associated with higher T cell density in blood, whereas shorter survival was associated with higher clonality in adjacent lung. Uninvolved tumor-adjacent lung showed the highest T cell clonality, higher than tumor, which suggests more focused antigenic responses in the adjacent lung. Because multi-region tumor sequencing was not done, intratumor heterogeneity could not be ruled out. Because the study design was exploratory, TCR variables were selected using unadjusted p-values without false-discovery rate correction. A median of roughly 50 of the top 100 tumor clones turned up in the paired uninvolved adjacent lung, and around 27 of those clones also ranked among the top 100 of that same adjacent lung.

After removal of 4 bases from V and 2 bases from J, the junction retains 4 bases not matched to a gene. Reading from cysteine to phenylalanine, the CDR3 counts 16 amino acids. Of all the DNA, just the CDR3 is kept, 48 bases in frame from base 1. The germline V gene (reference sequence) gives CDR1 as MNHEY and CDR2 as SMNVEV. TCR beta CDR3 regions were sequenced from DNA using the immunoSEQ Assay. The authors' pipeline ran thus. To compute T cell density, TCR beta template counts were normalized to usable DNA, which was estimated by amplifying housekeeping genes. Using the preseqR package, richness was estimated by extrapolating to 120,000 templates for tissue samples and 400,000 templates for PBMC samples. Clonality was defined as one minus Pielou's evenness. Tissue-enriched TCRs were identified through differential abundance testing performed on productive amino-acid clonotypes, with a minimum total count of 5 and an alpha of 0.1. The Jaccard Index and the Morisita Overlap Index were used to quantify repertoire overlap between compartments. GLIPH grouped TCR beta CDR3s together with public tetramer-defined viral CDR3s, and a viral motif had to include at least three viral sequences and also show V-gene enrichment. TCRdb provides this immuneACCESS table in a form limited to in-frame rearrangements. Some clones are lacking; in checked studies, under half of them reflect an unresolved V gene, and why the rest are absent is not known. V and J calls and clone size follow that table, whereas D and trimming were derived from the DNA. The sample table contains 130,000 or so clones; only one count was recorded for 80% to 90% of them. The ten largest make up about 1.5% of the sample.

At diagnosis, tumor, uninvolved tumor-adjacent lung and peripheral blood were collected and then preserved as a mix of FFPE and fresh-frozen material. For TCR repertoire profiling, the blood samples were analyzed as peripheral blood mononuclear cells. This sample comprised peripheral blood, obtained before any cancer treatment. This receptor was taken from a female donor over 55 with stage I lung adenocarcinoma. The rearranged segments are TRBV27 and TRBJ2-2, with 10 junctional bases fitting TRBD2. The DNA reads TGTGCCAGCAGTTCCTCTAGCGGGAGTAACACCGGGGAGCTGTTTTTT. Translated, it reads CASSSSSGSNTGELFF.